The next 10 T cell receptor beta chains were all read from a single sample in a study of identical twins (dated by TCRdb to between 2015 and 2016). Receptors were amplified or captured by 5' RACE. Sequenced on an Illumina HiSeq 2000. TCRdb reprocessing: public reads trimmed at Q25 with fastp, clones called with MiXCR, in-frame beta chains kept. Every entry covers one CDR3 protein and lists the most common genes and DNA from its rows. The sample has approximately 410,000 distinct CDR3 sequences on record, about 18% of them singletons. The ten largest clones represent 9.5% to 15% of the sample. Sequencing used naive T cells sorted from blood. The intended sense of this specimen's cell subset or site label: cells isolated with a human naive T-cell isolation kit. These receptors were collected from a man over 45 in good health.

V and J are TRBV27 and TRBJ2-3; D not resolved. V lost 4 bases, J lost 3 bases, and 11 bases lay in between. The CDR3 is 14 residues long. Germline V gene data show CDR1 as MNHEY and CDR2 as SMNVEV (reference sequence). CDR3 in amino acids: CASSSLQRTDTQYF. The CDR3 DNA follows: TGTGCCAGCAGTTCCTTGCAGAGGACAGATACGCAGTATTTT.

Only a few counts were recorded for this clonotype. The J gene is TRBJ1-1, the V gene TRBV10-3, with D possibly being TRBD1 (5 bases). CDR1 is ENHRY and CDR2 is SYGVKD in the germline V gene. This CDR3 region has 14 residues. Trimming removed 3 bases from V and 1 base from J, with 9 bases in between. CDR3 nucleotide sequence: TGTGCCATCAGTGATCGTAGGGGGAACACTGAAGCTTTCTTT. Its protein is CAISDRRGNTEAFF.

The J gene is TRBJ2-3, the V gene TRBV30; D might be TRBD2 (5 bases). Trimming stripped 0 bases from V and 4 bases from J, with 11 bases between. The CDR3 spans 14 residues. Germline-derived CDR1 and CDR2 are GTSNPN and SVGIG (reference sequence). CDR3: CAWSVALGADTQYF. DNA of the CDR3: TGTGCCTGGAGTGTAGCGCTGGGAGCAGATACGCAGTATTTT.

The chain carries TRBV10-3 and TRBJ2-2; TRBD1 agrees at 9 bases. The CDR3 length is 14 residues. The V and J ends lost 10 bases and 1 base, in that order; junction bases with no gene match: 4. Germline lookup yields CDR1 ENHRY and CDR2 SYGVKD. The CDR3 region is CASQDRGNTGELFF. DNA for the CDR3: TGTGCCAGCCAGGACAGGGGGAACACCGGGGAGCTGTTTTTT.

In its sample, this clonotype was seen many times. The V and J genes are TRBV4-2 and TRBJ2-2, with TRBD2 identical over 7 bases. This CDR3 spans 16 amino acids. The V gene end was trimmed by 1 base and the J gene end by 4 bases; junction bases not matched to a gene: 6. Germline V gene lookup returns CDR1 LGHNA and CDR2 YNFKEQ. CDR3 DNA: TGTGCCAGCAGCCAAGTCAGCGGGGACGGCACCGGGGAGCTGTTTTTT. Protein: CASSQVSGDGTGELFF.

The rearrangement joins TRBV28 to TRBJ2-1; 9 bases align to TRBD2. CDR3 size: 16 residues. CDR1 MDHEN and CDR2 SYDVKM come from the germline V gene. V shed 7 bases, J shed 5 bases, and the junction held 12 bases outside the gene matches. The CDR3 nucleotides are TGTGCCAGCAATTCGCCGGGACTAGCAGTGGACAATGAGCAGTTCTTC. Its protein is CASNSPGLAVDNEQFF.

The chain is built from TRBV29-1 and TRBJ2-3, with TRBD2 matching 7 bases. This CDR3 has 16 residues. The junction had 16 bases not matched to a gene; V was cut back by 6 bases and J by 4 bases. Germline V gives CDR1 SQVTM, CDR2 ANQGSEA. CDR3 loop: CSVGGRTRRSPDTQYF. The CDR3 bases are TGCAGCGTGGGGGGGAGGACTAGAAGATCCCCAGATACGCAGTATTTT.

The rearrangement links TRBV19 to TRBJ2-3; D is possibly TRBD1 or TRBD2 (5 bases each). Trimming took 8 bases from V and 4 from J, leaving 16 bases between them. This CDR3 spans 14 amino acids. Germline-derived CDR1 and CDR2 are LNHDA and SQIVND (reference sequence). CDR3 in DNA: TGTGCCAGTGGCACCGGGACGGCTCCAGATACGCAGTATTTT. Translation gives CASGTGTAPDTQYF.

The chain couples TRBV7-7 to TRBJ2-1; 14 bases fit TRBD2. J gave up 8 bases and V 1 base, and 4 bases lay outside the gene matches. The CDR3 runs 16 residues. Germline V gene data show CDR1 as SSHAT and CDR2 as FNYEAQ (reference sequence). The CDR3: CASSLGLAGGPDEQFF. The CDR3 coding sequence is TGTGCCAGCAGCTTAGGACTAGCGGGAGGGCCCGATGAGCAGTTCTTC.

V gene TRBV18 combines with J gene TRBJ2-5, with D maybe TRBD2 (6 bases). This CDR3 spans 15 amino acids. V lost 4 bases, J lost 5 bases, and 17 bases lay in between. Per germline, CDR1 KGHSH and CDR2 LQKENI. CDR3 DNA sequence: TGTGCCAGCTCACTCGGCGGGACCGTTAGGGAGACCCAGTACTTC. Translated: CASSLGGTVRETQYF. The variable domain in full, with the rest retrieved from reference TRBV18 and TRBJ2-5, is NAGVMQNPRHLVRRRGQEARLRCSPMKGHSHVYWYRQLPEEGLKFMVYLQKENIIDESGMPKERFSAEFPKEGPSILRIQQVVRGDSAAYFCASSLGGTVRETQYFGPGTRLLVL.